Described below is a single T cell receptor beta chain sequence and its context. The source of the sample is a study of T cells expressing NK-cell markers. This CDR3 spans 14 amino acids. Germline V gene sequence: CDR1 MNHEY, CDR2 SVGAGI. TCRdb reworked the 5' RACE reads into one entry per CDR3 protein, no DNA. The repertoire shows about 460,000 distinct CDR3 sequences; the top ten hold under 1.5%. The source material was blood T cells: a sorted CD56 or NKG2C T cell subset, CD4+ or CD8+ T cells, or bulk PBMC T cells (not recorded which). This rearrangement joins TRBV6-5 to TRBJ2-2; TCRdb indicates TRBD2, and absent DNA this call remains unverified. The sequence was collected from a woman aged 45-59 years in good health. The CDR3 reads CASSRQAGGRELFF.